This T cell receptor beta chain was retrieved from a study of CD8+ T cells in alopecia areata. Sequencing used cDNA as its template, made by extracting RNA and reverse transcribing it. The repertoire was sequenced with immunoSEQ multiplex PCR; TCRdb's copy has only in-frame clones and lacks some. Here the sample spans roughly 130,000 clones, approximately 53% being singletons. The CDR3 has 16 residues. From germline, CDR1 is LNHNV and CDR2 YYDKDF (reference sequence). Trimming cost V 0 bases and J 6 bases; bases outside gene matches: 7. The origin of this receptor is a human donor with alopecia areata. The starting material was CD4+ T cells sorted from blood, obtained at week 0. The genes are TRBV15 and TRBJ2-2; 7 nucleotides agree with TRBD1. CDR3 coding DNA: TGTGCCACCAGCAGAGATGGTCAGGGGGTAGCCGGGGAGCTGTTTTTT. This codes for CATSRDGQGVAGELFF.